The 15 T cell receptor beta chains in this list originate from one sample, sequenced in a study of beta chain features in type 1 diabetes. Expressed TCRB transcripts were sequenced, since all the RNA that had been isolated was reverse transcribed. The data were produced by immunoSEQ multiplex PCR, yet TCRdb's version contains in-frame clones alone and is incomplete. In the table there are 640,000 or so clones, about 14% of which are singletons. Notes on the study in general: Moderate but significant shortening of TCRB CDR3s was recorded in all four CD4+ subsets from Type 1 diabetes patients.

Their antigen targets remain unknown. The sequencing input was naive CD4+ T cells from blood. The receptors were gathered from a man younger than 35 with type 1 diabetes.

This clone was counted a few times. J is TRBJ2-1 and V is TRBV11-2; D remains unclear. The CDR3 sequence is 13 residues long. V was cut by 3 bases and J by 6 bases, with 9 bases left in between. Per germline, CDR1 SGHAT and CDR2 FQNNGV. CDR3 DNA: TGTGCCAGCAGCTTCGACCCCTTCAATGAGCAGTTCTTC. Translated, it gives CASSFDPFNEQFF.

The CDR3 loop reads CAIRGTGSTSGTRYNEQFF. The DNA for the CDR3 is TGTGCCATCAGGGGGACAGGATCGACTAGCGGGACTCGCTACAATGAGCAGTTCTTC. The rearrangement joins TRBV10-3 to TRBJ2-1; TRBD2 agrees at 11 bases. This CDR3 has 19 amino acids. Trimming at V came to 6 bases and at J to 3 bases, leaving 16 bases not matched to a gene. CDR1 is ENHRY, CDR2 SYGVKD, per germline.

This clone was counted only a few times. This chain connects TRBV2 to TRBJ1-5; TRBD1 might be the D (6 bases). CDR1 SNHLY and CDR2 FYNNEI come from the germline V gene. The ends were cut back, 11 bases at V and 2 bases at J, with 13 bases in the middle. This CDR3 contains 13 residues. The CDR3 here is CAAAGDGNQPQHF. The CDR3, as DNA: TGTGCCGCAGCAGGGGATGGCAATCAGCCCCAGCATTTT.

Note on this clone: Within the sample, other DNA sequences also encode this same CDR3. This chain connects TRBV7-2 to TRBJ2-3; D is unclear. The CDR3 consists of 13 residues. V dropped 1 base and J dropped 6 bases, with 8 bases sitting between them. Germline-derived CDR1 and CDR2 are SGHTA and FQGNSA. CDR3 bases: TGTGCCAGCAGCTTAGTCTCTCCTGATACGCAGTATTTT. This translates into CASSLVSPDTQYF.

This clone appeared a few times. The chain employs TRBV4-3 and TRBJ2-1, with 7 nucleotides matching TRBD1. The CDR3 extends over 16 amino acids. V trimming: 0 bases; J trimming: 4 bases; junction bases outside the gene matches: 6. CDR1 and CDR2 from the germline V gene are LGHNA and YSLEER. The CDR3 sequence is CASSQDFGTAYNEQFF. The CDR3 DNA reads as TGCGCCAGCAGCCAAGATTTCGGGACAGCATACAATGAGCAGTTCTTC.

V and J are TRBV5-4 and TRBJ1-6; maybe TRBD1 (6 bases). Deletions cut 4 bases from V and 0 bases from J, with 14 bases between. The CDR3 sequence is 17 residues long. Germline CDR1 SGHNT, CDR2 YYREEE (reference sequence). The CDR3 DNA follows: TGTGCCAGCAGCCCTGAAACAGGGAGCTCCTATAATTCACCCCTCCACTTT. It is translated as CASSPETGSSYNSPLHF.

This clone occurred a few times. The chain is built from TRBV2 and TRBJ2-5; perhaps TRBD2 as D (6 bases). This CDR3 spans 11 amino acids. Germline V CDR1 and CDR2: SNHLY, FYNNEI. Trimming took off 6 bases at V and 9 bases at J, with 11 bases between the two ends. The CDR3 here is CASSPGEAQYF. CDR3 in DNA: TGTGCCAGCAGCCCTGGGGAGGCCCAGTACTTC.

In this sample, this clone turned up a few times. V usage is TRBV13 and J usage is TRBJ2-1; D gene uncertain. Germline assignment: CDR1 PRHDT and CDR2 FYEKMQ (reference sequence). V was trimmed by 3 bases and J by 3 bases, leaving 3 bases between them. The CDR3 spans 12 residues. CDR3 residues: CASSFYYNEQFF. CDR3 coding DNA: TGTGCCAGCAGCTTCTACTACAATGAGCAGTTCTTC.

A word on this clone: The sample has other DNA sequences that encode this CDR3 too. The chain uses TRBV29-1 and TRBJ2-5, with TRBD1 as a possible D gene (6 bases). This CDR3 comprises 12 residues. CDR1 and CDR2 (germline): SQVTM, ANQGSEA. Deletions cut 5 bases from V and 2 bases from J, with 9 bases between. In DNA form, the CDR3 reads TGCAGCGTTAGGCAGGGGCAAGAGACCCAGTACTTC. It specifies CSVRQGQETQYF.

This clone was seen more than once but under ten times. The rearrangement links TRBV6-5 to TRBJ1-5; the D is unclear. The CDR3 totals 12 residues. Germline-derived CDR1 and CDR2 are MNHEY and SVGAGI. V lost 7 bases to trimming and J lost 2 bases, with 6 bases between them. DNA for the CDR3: TGTGCCAGCAACACAGGCAATCAGCCCCAGCATTTT. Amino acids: CASNTGNQPQHF.

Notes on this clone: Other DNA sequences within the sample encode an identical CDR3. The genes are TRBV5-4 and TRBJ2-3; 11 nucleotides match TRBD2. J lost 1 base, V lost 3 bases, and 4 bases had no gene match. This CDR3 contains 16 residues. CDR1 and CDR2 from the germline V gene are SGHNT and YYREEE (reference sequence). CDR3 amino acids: CASSSRTSGRTDTQYF. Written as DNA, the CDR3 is TGTGCCAGCAGCTCCCGGACTAGCGGGCGCACAGATACGCAGTATTTT.

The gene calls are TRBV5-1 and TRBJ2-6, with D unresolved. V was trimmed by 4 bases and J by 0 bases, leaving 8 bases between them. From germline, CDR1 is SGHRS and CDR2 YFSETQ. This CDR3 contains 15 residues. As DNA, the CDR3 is TGCGCCAGCAGCGGAGAAACCTCTGGGGCCAACGTCCTGACTTTC. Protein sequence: CASSGETSGANVLTF.

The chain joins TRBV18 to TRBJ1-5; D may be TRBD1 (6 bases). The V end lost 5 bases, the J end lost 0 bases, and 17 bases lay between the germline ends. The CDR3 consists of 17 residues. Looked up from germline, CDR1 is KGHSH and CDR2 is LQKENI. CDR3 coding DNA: TGTGCCAGCTCAACACGGCAGGGGTCCAATAGCAATCAGCCCCAGCATTTT. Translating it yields CASSTRQGSNSNQPQHF.

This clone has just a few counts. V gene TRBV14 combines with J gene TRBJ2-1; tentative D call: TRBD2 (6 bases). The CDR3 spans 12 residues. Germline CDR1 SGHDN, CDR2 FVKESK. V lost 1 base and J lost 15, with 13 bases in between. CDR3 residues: CASSQGLVRPFF. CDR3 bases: TGTGCCAGCAGCCAAGGACTAGTGAGGCCGTTCTTC.

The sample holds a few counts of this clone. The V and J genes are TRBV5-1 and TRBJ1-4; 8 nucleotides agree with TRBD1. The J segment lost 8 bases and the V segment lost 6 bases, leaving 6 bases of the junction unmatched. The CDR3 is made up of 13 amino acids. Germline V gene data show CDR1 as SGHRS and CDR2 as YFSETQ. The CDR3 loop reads CASMTGAGEKLFF. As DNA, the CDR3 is TGCGCCAGCATGACAGGGGCGGGAGAAAAACTGTTTTTT. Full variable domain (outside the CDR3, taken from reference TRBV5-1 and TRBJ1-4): KAGVTQTPRYLIKTRGQQVTLSCSPISGHRSVSWYQQTPGQGLQFLFEYFSETQRNKGNFPGRFSGRQFSNSRSEMNVSTLELGDSALYLCASMTGAGEKLFFGSGTQLSVL.